The rows below give T cell receptor beta chains drawn from one sample of a study of blood T cell repertoires in COVID-19. Profiled with immunoSEQ multiplex PCR; TCRdb holds only in-frame clones, not every one. The top ten hold about 3.2% of the sample, which has 450,000 to 500,000 clones, roughly 88% seen once. Input material: peripheral blood. The receptors come from a human donor in a cohort sampled during active COVID-19. CDR3s include the opening cysteine and the closing phenylalanine or tryptophan.

j_call,v_call,cdr3_aa
TRBJ1-1,TRBV2,CASTVITEAFF
TRBJ1-3,TRBV19,CASNLRGNPAGNTIYF
TRBJ1-1,TRBV19,CASSISGAAFF
TRBJ1-3,TRBV19,CASSRPGHSRNTIYF
TRBJ1-5,TRBV5-1,CASSLGTGEFQPQHF
TRBJ1-1,TRBV25-1,CASSEYRGEAFF
TRBJ2-5,TRBV28,CASSSPWTGEKTQYF
TRBJ1-3,TRBV7-3,CASSPTGAGNTIYF
TRBJ1-1,TRBV3-1/TRBV3-2,CASSQLSVNTEAFF
TRBJ2-2,TRBV5-8,CASDRGQETGELFF
TRBJ2-3,TRBV24-1,CATSDSEYRGQNTDTQYF
TRBJ2-2,TRBV18,CASSPDRNAGELFF
TRBJ1-1,TRBV4-2,CASSRLNEGNTEAFF
TRBJ2-5,TRBV5-1,CASSLEGLAGGQETQYF
TRBJ2-7,TRBV7-2,CATSQVLRSYEQYF
TRBJ1-6,TRBV6-6,CASSPGLGQGMNSPLHF
TRBJ1-5,TRBV19,CASSAYTGFRQPQHF
TRBJ2-3,TRBV9,CASSVKRGGSSGPTDTQYF
TRBJ1-6,TRBV12-2,CASRANRGDNSPLHF
TRBJ1-2,TRBV3-1/TRBV3-2,CAAGERGGWGGYTF
TRBJ2-2,TRBV9,CASSPRASGNTGELFF
TRBJ1-2,TRBV28,CASSNSGTGIYGYTF
TRBJ2-1,TRBV5-1,CASSLVSGHSYNEQFF
TRBJ1-2,TRBV4-3,CASSQEIRGPYGYTF
TRBJ2-2,TRBV7-3,CASSLRQGQVTGELFF
TRBJ1-5,TRBV15,CATSRGQGAGQPQHF
TRBJ1-1,TRBV5-4,CASRGGQPGDPEAFF
TRBJ1-2,TRBV3-1/TRBV3-2,CASSQGELNYGYTF
TRBJ1-1,TRBV5-1,CASSSVGQGITEAFF
TRBJ2-5,TRBV7-2,CASSLLGLAGGETQYF
TRBJ2-2,TRBV25-1,CASSEGHNTGELFF
TRBJ2-5,TRBV11-3,CASSSRGGTQYF
TRBJ1-2,TRBV7-3,CASSPGQGTDYTF
TRBJ1-1,TRBV15,CATSRRRGAGTEAFF